This T cell receptor (beta chain) was captured in a study of glioma-infiltrating T cells. Germline V lookup: CDR1 LNHDA, CDR2 SQIVND (reference sequence). Unmatched junction bases numbered 7, after V lost 1 base and J lost 0 bases. There are 17 residues in the CDR3. Amplification of TCR alpha and beta CDR3 regions from RNA used iRepertoire nested multiplex PCR. Input was 100-400 ng of tissue mRNA or PBMC total RNA. MiXCR, run by TCRdb on the multiplex PCR reads, gives a single entry per CDR3 protein. The repertoire holds tens of thousands of distinct CDR3 sequences, approximately 40% seen once, with 30% to 40% in the top ten. Findings of the study overall: Tissue-blood divergence was below expectation in non-neoplastic patients, above in gliomas. Very few CDR3 sequences were shared between tissue and blood.

This clonotype came up many times. Its antigen is not known. This sequence originates from a human donor with low-grade glioma or glioblastoma, undergoing nonglioma brain surgery, or in good health (not recorded which). The sample consisted of glioma tissue, nonneoplastic brain tissue, or PBMCs (not recorded which). The V gene is TRBV19, the J gene TRBJ1-1; 8 positions match TRBD1. CDR3 coding DNA: TGTGCCAGTAGTATAGGGGGCACAGGGGGGATGAACACTGAAGCTTTCTTT. Translated: CASSIGGTGGMNTEAFF.